The 11 T cell receptor beta chains in this list originate from one sample, sequenced in a study of cytomegalovirus exposure and HLA in healthy donors. Data came from immunoSEQ multiplex PCR; TCRdb stores just in-frame clones and leaves some out. The sample holds some 240,000 clones, roughly 87% seen once. Sequencing was done on a sample of PBMCs. The receptors were gathered from a woman aged 18-35 years in good health and CMV-seropositive.

The chain carries TRBV18 and TRBJ1-1; 7 positions agree with TRBD1. The CDR3 totals 13 residues. Germline V gene data show CDR1 as KGHSH and CDR2 as LQKENI. With V trimmed by 2 bases and J by 9 bases, 6 bases remained unmatched. This CDR3 reads CASSPGTDGQAFF. The CDR3 coding sequence is TGTGCCAGCTCACCAGGGACAGACGGACAAGCTTTCTTT.

The rearrangement links TRBV11-2 to TRBJ2-1; 7 nucleotides line up with TRBD2. CDR1 is SGHAT, CDR2 FQNNGV, per germline. This CDR3 has 15 residues. The junction had 8 bases not matched to a gene; V was cut back by 5 bases and J by 4 bases. The CDR3 protein is CASSTRTSLYNEQFF. The CDR3 nucleotides are TGTGCCAGCAGCACCCGGACTAGTTTGTACAATGAGCAGTTCTTC.

The V gene is TRBV4-1, the J gene TRBJ2-3; 9 nucleotides align to TRBD2. Germline V CDR1 and CDR2: MGHRA, YSYEKL. The V gene end was trimmed by 0 bases and the J gene end by 9 bases; junction bases not matched to a gene: 10. The CDR3 totals 16 residues. The CDR3 bases are TGCGCCAGCAGCCAAGAATTTGCGGGAGGGCTAGGCACGCAGTATTTT. It specifies CASSQEFAGGLGTQYF.

The J gene is TRBJ2-7, the V gene TRBV25-1; D remains unclear. This CDR3 is built from 15 residues. Germline V gene data show CDR1 as MGHDK and CDR2 as SYGVNS. V was clipped by 7 bases and J by 1 base, with 17 bases between them. The DNA of the CDR3 is TGTGCCAGCACCTCCCCGGCACAGTCATCCTACGAGCAGTACTTC. It codes for CASTSPAQSSYEQYF.

This clone has just one count. The chain is built from TRBV4-1 and TRBJ1-2; the D gene is possibly TRBD1 (5 bases). Germline CDR1 reads MGHRA; CDR2 reads YSYEKL. This CDR3 is 12 amino acids long. Trimming shortened V by 8 bases and J by 5 bases, and 12 bases separated the two germline ends. The CDR3: CASRGGIYGYTF. Written as DNA, the CDR3 is TGCGCCAGCCGGGGGGGGATATATGGCTACACCTTC.

The chain carries TRBV27 and TRBJ1-1, with TRBD1 as a possible D gene (5 bases). Germline loops: CDR1 MNHEY, CDR2 SMNVEV (reference sequence). The length of the CDR3 is 15 residues. Trimming took off 8 bases at V and 1 base at J, with 17 bases between the two ends. CDR3 in amino acids: CASGVMGLSNTEAFF. Written as DNA, the CDR3 is TGTGCCAGCGGGGTCATGGGACTGTCGAACACTGAAGCTTTCTTT.

The chain has TRBV4-2 and TRBJ2-2, with a possible D match to TRBD2 (5 bases). CDR3 length: 14 amino acids. The germline CDR1 and CDR2 sequences are LGHNA and YNFKEQ. Trimming removed 11 bases from V and 6 bases from J, with 19 bases in between. Written as DNA, the CDR3 is TGTGCCGGCCCTATCCGGAGGAGGTCCGGGGAGCTGTTTTTT. The encoded protein is CAGPIRRRSGELFF.

This chain links TRBV5-1 with TRBJ1-1, with 8 bases that match TRBD1. Germline V gene sequence: CDR1 SGHRS, CDR2 YFSETQ. This CDR3 contains 14 residues. V was clipped by 6 bases and J by 5 bases; unmatched bases: 9. The CDR3 coding sequence is TGCGCCAGCACCGACCAGGGGGCTGGAACTGAAGCTTTCTTT. Encoded protein: CASTDQGAGTEAFF.

In this sample, this clone turned up once. The rearrangement links TRBV5-4 to TRBJ1-3; 7 bases are shared with TRBD1. The CDR3 sequence is 15 residues long. V was pared by 4 bases and J by 6 bases, with 10 bases of the junction left unmatched. CDR1 is SGHNT and CDR2 is YYREEE in the germline V gene (reference sequence). CDR3 region: CASSPRQGGVNTIYF. CDR3 DNA sequence: TGTGCCAGCAGCCCAAGACAAGGGGGCGTAAACACCATATATTTT.

V is TRBV6-1 and J is TRBJ1-2; D is unclear. The CDR3 has 15 amino acids. The V gene lost 7 bases and the J gene lost 3 bases, with 18 bases spanning the gap. Germline assignment: CDR1 MNHNS and CDR2 SASEGT. In nucleotides, the CDR3 is TGTGCCAGCACCCCCCCTGGGCAGTCCTACTATGGCTACACCTTC. Protein: CASTPPGQSYYGYTF.

The gene calls are TRBV7-9 and TRBJ2-7, with TRBD2 identical over 9 bases. This CDR3 is built from 14 residues. J was trimmed by 6 bases and V by 5 bases; bases with no gene match: 8. The germline gives CDR1 SEHNR, CDR2 FQNEAQ (reference sequence). CDR3 in amino acids: CASSLSGSAAEQYF. The CDR3 nucleotides read TGTGCCAGCAGCCTTAGCGGGAGTGCTGCCGAGCAGTACTTC.